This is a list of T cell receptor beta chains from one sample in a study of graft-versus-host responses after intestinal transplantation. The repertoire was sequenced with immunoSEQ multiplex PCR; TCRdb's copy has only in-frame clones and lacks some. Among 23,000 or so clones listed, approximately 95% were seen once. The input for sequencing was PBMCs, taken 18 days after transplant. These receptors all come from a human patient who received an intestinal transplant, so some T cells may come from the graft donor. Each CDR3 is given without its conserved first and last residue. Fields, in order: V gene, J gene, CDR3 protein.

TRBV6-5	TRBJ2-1	ASSYGGLAYNEQF
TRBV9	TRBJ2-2	ASSVEDGVVGELF
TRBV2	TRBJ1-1	ASNIRTANTEAF
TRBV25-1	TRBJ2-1	ASRGSSSYNEQF
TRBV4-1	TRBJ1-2	ASSQVPGVEGYT
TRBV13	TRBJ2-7	ASSGRGAGLYEQY
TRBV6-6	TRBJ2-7	ASSYSPPSFSYEQY
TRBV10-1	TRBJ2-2	ASSEGTGELF
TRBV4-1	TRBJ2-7	ASSQDGYEQY
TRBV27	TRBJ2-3	ASWDTTDTQY
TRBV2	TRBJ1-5	ASSPDRGNQPQH
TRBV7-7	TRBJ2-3	ASSSGAADTQY
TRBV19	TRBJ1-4	ASSTGGEKLF
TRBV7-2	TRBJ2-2	ASSSLLGRPGELF
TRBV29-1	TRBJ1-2	SVQGTYGYT
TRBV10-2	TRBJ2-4	ASMDRAKNIQY
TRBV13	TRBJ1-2	ASSLGQGVYGYT
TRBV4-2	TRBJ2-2	ASSQYPRTVTGELF
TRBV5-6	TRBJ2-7	ASSFDRALY
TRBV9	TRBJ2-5	ASSVEETQY
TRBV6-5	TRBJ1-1	ASSYSKYLNTEAF
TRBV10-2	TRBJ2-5	ASSESFGGAQETQY
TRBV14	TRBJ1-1	ASSPKAVVTEAF
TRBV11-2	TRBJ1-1	ASSSENTEAF
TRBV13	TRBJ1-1	ASSPDRGPEAF